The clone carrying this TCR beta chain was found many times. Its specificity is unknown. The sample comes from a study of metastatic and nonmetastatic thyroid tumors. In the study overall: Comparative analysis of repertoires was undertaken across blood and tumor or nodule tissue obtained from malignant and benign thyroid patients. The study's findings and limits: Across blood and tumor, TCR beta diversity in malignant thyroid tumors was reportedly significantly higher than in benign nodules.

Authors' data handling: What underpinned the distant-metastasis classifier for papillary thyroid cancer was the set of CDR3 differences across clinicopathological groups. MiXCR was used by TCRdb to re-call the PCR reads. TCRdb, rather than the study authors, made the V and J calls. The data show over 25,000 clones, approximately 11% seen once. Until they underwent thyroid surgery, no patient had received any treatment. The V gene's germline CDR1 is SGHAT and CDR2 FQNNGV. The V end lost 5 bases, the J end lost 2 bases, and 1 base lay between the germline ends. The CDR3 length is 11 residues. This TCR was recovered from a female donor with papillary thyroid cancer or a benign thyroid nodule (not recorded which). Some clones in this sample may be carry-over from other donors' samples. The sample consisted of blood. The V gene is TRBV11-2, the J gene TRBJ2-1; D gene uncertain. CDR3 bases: TGTGCCAGCAGCCCCTACAATGAGCAGTTCTTC. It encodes CASSPYNEQFF.